Below are 9 T cell receptor beta chains sequenced from a single sample in a study of cytomegalovirus exposure and HLA in healthy donors. The PCR employed 60 Vbeta primers together with 13 Jbeta primers. Generated by immunoSEQ multiplex PCR, the TCRdb table keeps only in-frame clones and is missing some. The table shows approximately 160,000 clones, with about 80% occurring only once. Sequencing input: PBMCs. Receptors originate from a man aged 18 to 29 in good health and CMV-seronegative.

The chain has TRBV9 and TRBJ2-1; 8 nucleotides line up with TRBD2. Germline-derived CDR1 and CDR2 are SGDLS and YYNGEE. There are 17 residues in the CDR3. V lost 0 bases, J lost 4 bases, and 9 bases stayed unmatched. The CDR3 region is CASSVATGGGFYNEQFF. The CDR3 region has the DNA TGTGCCAGCAGCGTAGCTACCGGCGGGGGGTTTTACAATGAGCAGTTCTTC.

This clone appeared once. CDR3 in amino acids: CSVAGYSNQPQHF. The DNA of the CDR3 is TGCAGCGTTGCGGGGTATAGCAATCAGCCCCAGCATTTT. This chain uses TRBV29-1 with TRBJ1-5; D call uncertain. Germline V lookup: CDR1 SQVTM, CDR2 ANQGSEA. The CDR3 is made up of 13 amino acids. V shed 4 bases and J shed 0 bases, with 7 bases lying between them.

This chain connects TRBV6-5 to TRBJ1-1, with D uncertain. The CDR3 totals 14 residues. From germline, CDR1 is MNHEY and CDR2 SVGAGI. V was cut by 5 bases and J by 5 bases, with 15 bases left in between. This CDR3 reads CASSRDMVGTEAFF. CDR3 coding DNA: TGTGCCAGCAGTAGAGACATGGTGGGTACTGAAGCTTTCTTT.

V usage is TRBV10-3 and J usage is TRBJ2-7; no clear D gene. This CDR3 comprises 14 residues. V lost 3 bases and J 3 bases, leaving 12 bases between the germline ends. Germline V gene data show CDR1 as ENHRY and CDR2 as SYGVKD. CDR3 in DNA: TGTGCCATCAGTGATGGAGTTGTCGGCTACGAGCAGTACTTC. It codes for CAISDGVVGYEQYF.

The chain has TRBV29-1 and TRBJ2-7; D perhaps matches TRBD1 (6 bases). V lost 5 bases, J lost 0 bases, and 17 bases lay in between. Germline-derived CDR1 and CDR2 are SQVTM and ANQGSEA. The CDR3 has 15 amino acids. The DNA for the CDR3 is TGCAGCGTTAGTTCAGGGGTTTTATCCTCCTACGAGCAGTACTTC. Protein product: CSVSSGVLSSYEQYF.

J is TRBJ2-5 and V is TRBV5-4; 8 bases are a match to TRBD2. CDR3 length: 16 amino acids. Germline trimming cut 0 bases from V and 3 bases from J; bases unmatched to any gene: 7. CDR1 SGHNT and CDR2 YYREEE come from the germline V gene (reference sequence). CDR3 region: CASSLGVKAGEETQYF. In DNA form, the CDR3 reads TGTGCCAGCAGCTTGGGGGTTAAAGCGGGAGAAGAGACCCAGTACTTC.

This clone appeared many times. The chain has TRBV29-1 and TRBJ2-1; D unclear. CDR1 is SQVTM and CDR2 is ANQGSEA in the germline V gene. Trimming pared 7 bases from V and 3 bases from J, leaving 10 bases between. This CDR3 has 12 amino acids. The chain's CDR3 is CSAERHYNEQFF. The CDR3 DNA is TGCAGCGCCGAGCGTCACTACAATGAGCAGTTCTTC.

V and J are TRBV7-8 and TRBJ1-1, with D perhaps TRBD1 (6 bases). CDR3 length: 14 amino acids. Trimming took 5 bases from V and 7 from J, leaving 17 bases between them. Per germline, CDR1 SGHVS and CDR2 FQNEAQ. The CDR3 loop is CASSPRQVPGEAFF. CDR3 DNA: TGTGCCAGCAGCCCGCGACAGGTACCGGGTGAAGCTTTCTTT.

The gene calls are TRBV27 and TRBJ1-1, with D tentatively TRBD1 (5 bases). CDR3 length: 15 residues. The germline V gene has CDR1 MNHEY and CDR2 SMNVEV (reference sequence). The V end lost 1 base, the J end lost 5 bases, and 14 bases lay between the germline ends. The CDR3 DNA sequence: TGTGCCAGCAGTTTATTGAGACAGCTTGGGACTGAAGCTTTCTTT. As protein: CASSLLRQLGTEAFF.